This T cell receptor beta chain was recorded in a study of blood T cell repertoires in COVID-19. Germline V lookup: CDR1 PRHDT, CDR2 FYEKMQ (reference sequence). The V and J ends lost 5 bases and 6 bases, in that order; junction bases with no gene match: 10. The CDR3 is made up of 16 amino acids. Sequenced by immunoSEQ multiplex PCR; TCRdb stores in-frame clones only, minus some. The table includes about 420,000 clones, about 87% detected once. This sequence originates from a man younger than 30 with COVID-19, enrolled during active disease. What was sequenced was peripheral blood. The chain combines TRBV13 with TRBJ2-7; 13 bases align to TRBD2. CDR3 residues: CASSPSGLAGRGEQYF. The CDR3 coding sequence is TGTGCCAGCAGCCCCTCGGGACTAGCGGGACGAGGCGAGCAGTACTTC.